These T cell receptor beta chains were read from a single sample in a study of blood T cell repertoires in COVID-19. The repertoire was sequenced with immunoSEQ multiplex PCR; TCRdb's copy has only in-frame clones and lacks some. This table has over 200,000 clones, about nine tenths appearing once. Sequencing used peripheral blood. The receptors were sampled from a man aged 60 to 69 who had recovered from COVID-19. CDR3s include the opening cysteine and the closing phenylalanine or tryptophan. D genes are given only for firm matches. Clone size is given for some rows only: seen once, a few or many times, or a class if the clone is expanded.

J: TRBJ2-1; V: TRBV18; D: TRBD1; size: .; CDR3: CASSPGQGYYNEQFF; DNA: TGTGCCAGCTCACCGGGACAGGGTTACTACAATGAGCAGTTCTTC
J: TRBJ2-1; V: TRBV6-2/TRBV6-3; D: TRBD2; size: .; CDR3: CASSYGLAGSAEQFF; DNA: TGTGCCAGCAGTTACGGACTAGCGGGATCCGCTGAGCAGTTCTTC
J: TRBJ2-1; V: TRBV29-1; D: TRBD2; size: once; CDR3: CSEEPPGLAGGEQFF; DNA: TGCAGCGAAGAGCCTCCGGGACTAGCGGGGGGAGAGCAGTTCTTC
J: TRBJ1-5; V: TRBV19; D: TRBD1; size: .; CDR3: CASRPGQARNQPQHF; DNA: TGTGCCAGTAGGCCCGGACAGGCTCGCAATCAGCCCCAGCATTTT
J: TRBJ2-1; V: TRBV10-3; D: .; size: .; CDR3: CAISESGRNEQFF; DNA: TGTGCCATCAGTGAGTCCGGTAGAAATGAGCAGTTCTTC
J: TRBJ2-7; V: TRBV28; D: TRBD1; size: .; CDR3: CASSFWAGGYEQYF; DNA: TGTGCCAGCAGTTTTTGGGCAGGGGGCTACGAGCAGTACTTC
J: TRBJ2-2; V: TRBV30; D: TRBD1; size: .; CDR3: CAWRAGTGSSETGELFF; DNA: TGTGCCTGGAGGGCCGGGACAGGGTCGTCAGAAACCGGGGAGCTGTTTTTT
J: TRBJ2-2; V: TRBV4-1; D: TRBD1; size: .; CDR3: CASSLGTAANTGELFF; DNA: TGCGCCAGCTCCCTCGGGACAGCCGCGAACACCGGGGAGCTGTTTTTT
J: TRBJ2-5; V: TRBV12-3/TRBV12-4; D: .; size: .; CDR3: CASKPPGQETQYF; DNA: TGTGCCAGCAAACCGCCGGGCCAAGAGACCCAGTACTTC
J: TRBJ2-7; V: TRBV7-9; D: .; size: .; CDR3: CASSSQGRNGYEQYF; DNA: TGTGCCAGCAGCTCCCAGGGGAGAAACGGCTACGAGCAGTACTTC
J: TRBJ1-2; V: TRBV18; D: .; size: .; CDR3: CASSLPPGTNLYGYTF; DNA: TGTGCCAGCTCACTACCTCCTGGGACAAACCTCTATGGCTACACCTTC
J: TRBJ1-4; V: TRBV3-1/TRBV3-2; D: TRBD1; size: .; CDR3: CASSQEGRGRGKLFF; DNA: TGTGCCAGCAGCCAAGAAGGAAGGGGGCGCGGAAAACTGTTTTTT
J: TRBJ2-7; V: TRBV5-4; D: TRBD2; size: .; CDR3: CASSFLAGAPYEQYF; DNA: TGTGCCAGCAGCTTCCTAGCGGGGGCTCCCTACGAGCAGTACTTC
J: TRBJ2-1; V: TRBV11-1; D: .; size: .; CDR3: CASSLSPTWYNEQFF; DNA: TGTGCCAGCAGCTTATCCCCGACTTGGTACAATGAGCAGTTCTTC
J: TRBJ1-2; V: TRBV9; D: TRBD1; size: .; CDR3: CATNEDREFGYTF; DNA: TGTGCCACCAATGAGGACAGGGAGTTTGGCTACACCTTC